Shown below are 24 T cell receptor beta chains from a single sample sequenced in a study of identical twins. TCRdb used MiXCR to reprocess the 5' RACE reads, holding one entry per CDR3 protein. The data show 1.5 million to 2 million distinct CDR3 sequences, with more than 30% seen just once and around 0.25% held by the top ten. Material for sequencing was cord blood. These receptors all come from a newborn girl in good health.

The chain couples TRBV5-1 to TRBJ2-7; 13 nucleotides align to TRBD2. V was clipped by 4 bases and J by 2 bases; unmatched bases: 6. The CDR3 is made up of 16 amino acids. Germline lookup yields CDR1 SGHRS and CDR2 YFSETQ. CDR3 in amino acids: CASSLRTSGSAYEQYF. CDR3 DNA: TGCGCCAGCAGCCTCCGGACTAGCGGGAGTGCCTACGAGCAGTACTTC.

The chain employs TRBV5-1 and TRBJ2-7; D might be TRBD1 or TRBD2, each matching 5 bases. The CDR3 length is 14 residues. V was shortened by 0 bases and J by 7 bases, with 14 bases between the two germline ends. The germline CDR1 and CDR2 sequences are SGHRS and YFSETQ. CDR3 in DNA: TGCGCCAGCAGCTTGGATGGGACCTACAATGAGCAGTACTTC. This encodes CASSLDGTYNEQYF.

This clonotype was detected once. The genes are TRBV12-5 and TRBJ2-2; TRBD2 might be the D (6 bases). The V end was cut by 3 bases, the J end by 4 bases, with 18 bases between. Germline V gives CDR1 LGHNT, CDR2 FRNRAP. The CDR3 runs 17 residues. CDR3 coding DNA: TGTGCTAGTGGTTTATCCCCCGTGCTTAGCGGCACCGGGGAGCTGTTTTTT. This translates into CASGLSPVLSGTGELFF.

V gene TRBV9 combines with J gene TRBJ2-3, with 7 bases lining up with TRBD2. Germline V gene sequence: CDR1 SGDLS, CDR2 YYNGEE. Germline trimming cut 5 bases from V and 2 bases from J; bases unmatched to any gene: 8. CDR3 size: 15 residues. CDR3: CASSAQAGTTDTQYF. CDR3 bases: TGTGCCAGCAGTGCCCAAGCGGGGACCACAGATACGCAGTATTTT.

This clonotype was detected only a few times. The chain combines TRBV5-6 with TRBJ2-7; possibly TRBD2 for D (6 bases). Between the trimmed V and J ends, which lost 4 bases and 4 bases, there was a span of 15 bases. Germline V gene sequence: CDR1 SGHDT, CDR2 YYEEEE. CDR3 length: 14 amino acids. Here the CDR3 reads CASSASGFGYEQYF. CDR3 nucleotide sequence: TGTGCCAGCAGCGCCAGCGGGTTTGGGTACGAGCAGTACTTC. The full variable domain, its missing parts supplied by reference TRBV5-6 and TRBJ2-7, is DAGVTQSPTHLIKTRGQQVTLRCSPKSGHDTVSWYQQALGQGPQFIFQYYEEEERQRGNFPDRFSGHQFPNYSSELNVNALLLGDSALYLCASSASGFGYEQYFGPGTRLTVT.

The J gene is TRBJ1-5, the V gene TRBV4-2, with 10 bases fitting TRBD1. This CDR3 has 17 residues. Trimming at V came to 0 bases and at J to 2 bases, leaving 4 bases not matched to a gene. Germline V gene sequence: CDR1 LGHNA, CDR2 YNFKEQ. The CDR3 loop reads CASSQEGTGEGNQPQHF. For the CDR3, the DNA is TGTGCCAGCAGCCAAGAGGGGACAGGGGAGGGCAATCAGCCCCAGCATTTT.

This chain uses TRBV10-2 with TRBJ2-7; the match to TRBD2 covers 8 bases. The CDR3 spans 14 residues. The germline V gene has CDR1 WSHSY and CDR2 SAAADI. V dropped 8 bases and J dropped 3; count of bases not matched to a gene: 9. CDR3 coding DNA: TGCGCCAGCCTAGTTGCGGGGGGCGTCTACGAGCAGTACTTC. This codes for CASLVAGGVYEQYF.

As concerns this clonotype: A read error is possible here, since a much larger clone lies one base away. The chain joins TRBV20-1 to TRBJ2-1, with 14 bases fitting TRBD2. The J call is in doubt because the DNA end fits TRBJ2-7 better. Germline V CDR1 and CDR2: DFQATT, SNEGSKA (reference sequence). This CDR3 spans 14 amino acids. CDR3 residues: CSARRTSGRNEQYF. CDR3 coding DNA: TGCAGTGCTAGAAGGACTAGCGGGAGGAATGAGCAGTACTTC.

A word on this clonotype: A clone one base away is much larger, so this may be a read error. The V gene is TRBV10-3, the J gene TRBJ2-3; D remains unclear. V lost 6 bases and J lost 2, with 12 bases in between. Per the germline V gene, CDR1 is ENHRY and CDR2 is SYGVKD. The CDR3 has 14 residues. In nucleotides, the CDR3 is TGTGCCATCAGGGTACTAACGCCCACAGATACGCAGTATTTT. This encodes CAIRVLTPTDTQYF.

This clonotype turned up a few times. The gene calls are TRBV10-3 and TRBJ1-2; D gene unclear. V shed 2 bases and J shed 8 bases, with 24 bases lying between them. CDR1 is ENHRY, CDR2 SYGVKD, per germline. The CDR3 loop spans 17 amino acids. The CDR3 DNA follows: TGTGCCATCAGTGAGCCGGGCTCATCGGTTCGTGGGTGGGGCTACACCTTC. This gives the protein CAISEPGSSVRGWGYTF.

The sample holds one count of this clonotype. The chain has TRBV2 and TRBJ1-4, with a possible D match to TRBD1 (6 bases). The CDR3 has 16 amino acids. Germline V gene data show CDR1 as SNHLY and CDR2 as FYNNEI. Deletions cut 1 base from V and 4 bases from J, with 13 bases between. The CDR3 here is CASSEGGGLINEKLFF. CDR3 DNA sequence: TGTGCCAGCAGTGAAGGCGGGGGGCTCATTAATGAAAAACTGTTTTTT.

The sample holds a few counts of this clonotype. This chain connects TRBV6-5 to TRBJ2-5; 9 bases match TRBD2. CDR3 length equals 18 residues. Looked up from germline, CDR1 is MNHEY and CDR2 is SVGAGI. After removal of 1 base from V and 2 bases from J, the junction contained 11 bases not matched to a gene. The CDR3 region is CASSYLGYRLAEQETQYF. The CDR3, as DNA: TGTGCCAGCAGTTACTTGGGCTACAGACTAGCGGAACAAGAGACCCAGTACTTC.

This clonotype came up many times. One end of the junction does not line up with germline, which may come from a read error. The CDR3 region is CASSSGSTYEQYF. The CDR3 nucleotides are TGCGCCAGCAGTAGCGGGAGCACCTACGAGCAGTACTTC. The chain carries TRBV7-9 and TRBJ2-7, with 9 bases fitting TRBD2. CDR1 is SEHNR, CDR2 FQNEAQ, per germline (reference sequence). The CDR3 spans 13 residues. Combining the CDR3 with reference TRBV7-9 and TRBJ2-7 gives the whole variable domain DTGVSQNPRHKITKRGQNVTFRCDPISEHNRLYWYRQTLGQGPEFLTYFQNEAQLEKSRLLSDRFSAERPKGSFSTLEIQRTEQGDSAMYLCASSSGSTYEQYFGPGTRLTVT.

This chain uses TRBV11-2 with TRBJ2-3; 8 bases are shared with TRBD1. Unmatched junction bases numbered 6, after V lost 1 base and J lost 9 bases. Looked up from germline, CDR1 is SGHAT and CDR2 is FQNNGV. The CDR3 spans 14 residues. CDR3 nucleotides: TGTGCCAGCAGCTTAGGCCTGGACAGGGAGACGCAGTATTTT. Translated: CASSLGLDRETQYF.

This clonotype came up a few times. This chain joins TRBV9 and TRBJ2-1; tentatively, D is TRBD1 or TRBD2 (5 bases each). This CDR3 has 16 amino acids. V lost 4 bases, J lost 4 bases, and 18 bases lay in between. The germline V gene has CDR1 SGDLS and CDR2 YYNGEE. The CDR3 DNA reads TGTGCCAGCAGCAAAGGACTGGACAACCTTTACAATGAGCAGTTCTTC. Translation gives CASSKGLDNLYNEQFF.

This clonotype was seen only a few times. This chain uses TRBV11-2 with TRBJ2-7; 7 bases fit TRBD2. Trimming cost V 5 bases and J 4 bases; bases outside gene matches: 11. Germline-derived CDR1 and CDR2 are SGHAT and FQNNGV. The CDR3 consists of 15 residues. The CDR3 bases are TGTGCCAGCAGCCCCGGACTAGTTCGGAGTTACGAGCAGTACTTC. Translation: CASSPGLVRSYEQYF.

The sample holds a few counts of this clonotype. The CDR3, as DNA: TGCGCCAGCAGCTTGGGGGACAGGGGGTATCAAGATACGCAGTATTTT. Its translation: CASSLGDRGYQDTQYF. The chain employs TRBV5-1 and TRBJ2-3; 11 nucleotides line up with TRBD1. The CDR3 totals 16 residues. Germline V gene lookup returns CDR1 SGHRS and CDR2 YFSETQ. V was clipped by 0 bases and J by 5 bases; unmatched bases: 5.

The V and J genes are TRBV3-1 and TRBJ2-1; D is ambiguous. With 0 bases removed from V and 8 bases from J, the gap between germline ends came to 8 bases. The CDR3 consists of 13 residues. Germline V gene lookup returns CDR1 LGHDT and CDR2 YNNKEL (reference sequence). The CDR3 coding sequence is TGTGCCAGCAGCCAAGATGACCTGCATGAGCAGTTCTTC. This translates into CASSQDDLHEQFF.

This clonotype occurred a few times. The chain is built from TRBV3-1 and TRBJ2-7; a possible D gene is TRBD2 (5 bases). Trimming removed 5 bases from V and 6 bases from J, with 11 bases in between. CDR3 length: 12 residues. The germline gives CDR1 LGHDT, CDR2 YNNKEL (reference sequence). The CDR3 bases are TGTGCCAGCAGCGGACCTAGCCGCGAGCAGTACTTC. The encoded protein is CASSGPSREQYF.

The chain recombines TRBV20-1 with TRBJ2-7; TRBD1 agrees at 12 bases. CDR3 length: 15 amino acids. J lost 3 bases, V lost 3 bases, and 6 bases had no gene match. CDR1 is DFQATT and CDR2 is SNEGSKA in the germline V gene (reference sequence). CDR3 nucleotide sequence: TGCAGTGCTAGCCCCGGGACAGGGGGCATCTACGAGCAGTACTTC. Amino acids: CSASPGTGGIYEQYF.

The genes are TRBV29-1 and TRBJ1-1; 7 nucleotides line up with TRBD1. The CDR3 loop spans 15 amino acids. V shed 1 base, J shed 0 bases, and the junction held 5 bases outside the gene matches. The V gene's germline CDR1 is SQVTM and CDR2 ANQGSEA. The CDR3 nucleotides are TGCAGCGTTGAAGGGAGGGGGCCCGTGAACACTGAAGCTTTCTTT. Protein sequence: CSVEGRGPVNTEAFF.

The chain uses TRBV3-1 and TRBJ2-3; 9 bases are a match to TRBD1. This CDR3 is built from 15 residues. Germline loops: CDR1 LGHDT, CDR2 YNNKEL (reference sequence). J gave up 5 bases and V 2 bases, and 5 bases lay outside the gene matches. Here the CDR3 reads CASSQLPTGGDTQYF. The DNA of the CDR3 is TGTGCCAGCAGCCAATTACCGACAGGGGGAGATACGCAGTATTTT.

This clonotype was found many times. The CDR3 region is CASSFLRNQYF. The CDR3 region has the DNA TGTGCCAGCAGCTTTCTACGTAACCAGTACTTC. The J gene is TRBJ2-5, the V gene TRBV7-2; D unresolved. The CDR3 is 11 amino acids. V was pared by 3 bases and J by 10 bases, with 9 bases between. Per germline, CDR1 SGHTA and CDR2 FQGNSA.

The chain employs TRBV4-1 and TRBJ2-1; 14 bases fit TRBD2. Germline CDR1 reads MGHRA; CDR2 reads YSYEKL. This CDR3 comprises 17 residues. Trimming took 3 bases from V and 1 from J; bases not matched to a gene: 2. CDR3 residues: CASSQTSGRASYNEQFF. The DNA of the CDR3 is TGCGCCAGCAGCCAGACTAGCGGGAGGGCTTCCTACAATGAGCAGTTCTTC.